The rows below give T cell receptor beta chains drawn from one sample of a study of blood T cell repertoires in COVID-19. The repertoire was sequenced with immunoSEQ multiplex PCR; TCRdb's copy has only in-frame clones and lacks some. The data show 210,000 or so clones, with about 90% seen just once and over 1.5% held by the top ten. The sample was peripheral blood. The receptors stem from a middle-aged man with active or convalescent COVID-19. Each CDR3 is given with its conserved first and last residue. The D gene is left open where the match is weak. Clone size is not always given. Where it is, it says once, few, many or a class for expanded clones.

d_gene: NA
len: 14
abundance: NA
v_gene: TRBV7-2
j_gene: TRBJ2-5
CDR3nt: TGTGCCAGCAGCCCAAGGAAGAGGGTAGAGACCCAGTACTTC
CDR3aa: CASSPRKRVETQYF

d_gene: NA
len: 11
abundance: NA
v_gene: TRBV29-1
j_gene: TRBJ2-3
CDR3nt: TGCAGCGTTGAGGGGCAGGACGCTCTGGGTTTT
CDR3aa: CSVEGQDALGF

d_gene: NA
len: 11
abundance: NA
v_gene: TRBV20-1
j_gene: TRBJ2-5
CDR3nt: TGCAGTGCTCAGGGGGGAGAGACCCAGTACTTC
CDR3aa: CSAQGGETQYF

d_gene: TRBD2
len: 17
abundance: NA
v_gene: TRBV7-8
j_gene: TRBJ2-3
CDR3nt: TGTGCCAGCAGCTTAGCGGGGACTAGCGGGAGGACAGATACGCAGTATTTT
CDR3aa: CASSLAGTSGRTDTQYF

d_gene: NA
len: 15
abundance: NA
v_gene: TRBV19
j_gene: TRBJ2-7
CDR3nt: TGTGCCAGTAGTATAGGGGCAGTTTATACCTACGAGCAGTACTTC
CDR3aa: CASSIGAVYTYEQYF

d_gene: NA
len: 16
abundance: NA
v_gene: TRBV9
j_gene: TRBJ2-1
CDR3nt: TGTGCCAGCAGCGTAGAGGAGGTTACGGCCTACAATGAGCAGTTCTTC
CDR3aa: CASSVEEVTAYNEQFF

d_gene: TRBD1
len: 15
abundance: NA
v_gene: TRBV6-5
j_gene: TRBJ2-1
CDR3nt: TGTGCCACCCAGTCCCTAGGGACAGGGGTTAATGAGCAGTTCTTC
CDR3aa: CATQSLGTGVNEQFF

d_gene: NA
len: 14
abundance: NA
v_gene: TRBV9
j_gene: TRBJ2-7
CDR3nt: TGTGCCAGCAGCGTAGTGGAACTAGCCTACGAGCAGTACTTC
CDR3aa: CASSVVELAYEQYF

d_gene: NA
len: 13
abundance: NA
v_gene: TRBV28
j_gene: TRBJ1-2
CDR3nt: TGTGCCAGCAACGGCGGATCACTCTATGGCTACACCTTC
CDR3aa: CASNGGSLYGYTF

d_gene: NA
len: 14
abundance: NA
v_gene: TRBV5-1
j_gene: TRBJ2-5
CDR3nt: TGCGCCAGCAGCTTGGTTCGGGTCGGAGAGACCCAGTACTTC
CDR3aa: CASSLVRVGETQYF

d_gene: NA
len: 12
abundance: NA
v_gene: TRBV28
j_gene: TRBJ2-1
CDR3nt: TGTGCCAGCAGTAAAACGACAGGTGAGCAGTTCTTC
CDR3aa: CASSKTTGEQFF

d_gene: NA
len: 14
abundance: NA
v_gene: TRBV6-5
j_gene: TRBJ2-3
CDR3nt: TGTGCCAGCAGCAGTACCTCCGATTCCGATACGCAGTATTTT
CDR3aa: CASSSTSDSDTQYF

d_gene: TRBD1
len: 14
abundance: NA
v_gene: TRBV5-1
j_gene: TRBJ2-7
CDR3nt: TGCGCCAGCAGTCAGCGGACAGGGGGCGACGAGCAGTACTTC
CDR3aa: CASSQRTGGDEQYF

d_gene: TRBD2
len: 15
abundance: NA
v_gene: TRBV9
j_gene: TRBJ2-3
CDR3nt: TGTGCCAGCAGCGTAAGCGGGACCAGCACAGATACGCAGTATTTT
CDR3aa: CASSVSGTSTDTQYF

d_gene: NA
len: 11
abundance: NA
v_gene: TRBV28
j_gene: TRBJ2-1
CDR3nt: TGTGCCAGCCTCGGGTACAATGAGCAGTTCTTC
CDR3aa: CASLGYNEQFF

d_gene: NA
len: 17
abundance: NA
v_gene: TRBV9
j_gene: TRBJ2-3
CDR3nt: TGTGCCAGCAGCGCGCTGGACAGTTCCTCTAGCACAGATACGCAGTATTTT
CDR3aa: CASSALDSSSSTDTQYF

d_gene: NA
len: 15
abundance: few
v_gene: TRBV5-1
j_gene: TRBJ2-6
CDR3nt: TGCGCCAGCAGCCCTACAGACTCTGGGGCCAACGTCCTGACTTTC
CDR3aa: CASSPTDSGANVLTF

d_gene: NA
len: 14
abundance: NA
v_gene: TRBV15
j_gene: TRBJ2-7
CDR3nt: TGTGCCACCAGCAGAGACGGGGGTTCCTACGAGCAGTACTTC
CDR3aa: CATSRDGGSYEQYF

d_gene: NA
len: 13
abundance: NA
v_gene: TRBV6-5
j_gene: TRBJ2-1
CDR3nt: TGTGCCAGCACCTCATCAGCGGGCAATGAGCAGTTCTTC
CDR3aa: CASTSSAGNEQFF

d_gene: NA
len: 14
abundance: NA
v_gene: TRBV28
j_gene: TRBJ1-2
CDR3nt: TGTGCCAGCAGTTTACCGCCCCGCGGTTATGGCTACACCTTC
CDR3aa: CASSLPPRGYGYTF

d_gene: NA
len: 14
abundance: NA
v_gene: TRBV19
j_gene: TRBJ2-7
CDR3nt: TGTGCCAGTAGTACCTATCTTACAGGGAACGAGCAGTACTTC
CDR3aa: CASSTYLTGNEQYF

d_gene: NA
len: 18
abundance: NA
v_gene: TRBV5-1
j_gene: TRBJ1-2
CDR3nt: TGCGCCAGGGGGACTATGACAGGACCCTCTCTAGCTAACTATGGCTACACCTTC
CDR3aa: CARGTMTGPSLANYGYTF